This TCR beta chain was sequenced during a study of pediatric ulcerative colitis. General study results and limits: In rectum, acute severe colitis had expanded clones and less diversity.

In the case of this clone: No antigen is known for it.

This was a survey-level run. Each sample received Survey-level depth of up to 500,000 reads. Sequencing used immunoSEQ multiplex PCR; TCRdb keeps in-frame clones, though not all of them. The sample lists tens of thousands of clones; 87% were seen once. This clonotype was obtained from a boy younger than 18 who was a control in a study of pediatric ulcerative colitis. Sequenced: blood.

The CDR3 DNA is TGTGCCAGTAGAGGGTTGCGGAGGGCCGGCGGAGGCTACGAGCAGTACTTC. Translation: CASRGLRRAGGGYEQYF. The chain uses TRBV19 and TRBJ2-7; maybe TRBD2 (6 bases). Trimming removed 6 bases from V and 3 bases from J, with 24 bases in between. The CDR3 has 17 amino acids. CDR1 and CDR2 from the germline V gene are LNHDA and SQIVND (reference sequence).